This T cell receptor (beta chain) was identified in a study of early T cells in non-severe SARS-CoV-2 infection. General observations from the study: Using VDJdb, the matching emphasized anti-spike CD8 responses while missing private and CD4 specificities.

The TCR library protocol was used to attach unique molecular identifiers. These identifiers were attached to individual cDNA molecules. MiXCR, applied by TCRdb to the 5' RACE reads, yields one record per CDR3 protein. The sample lists about 75,000 distinct CDR3 sequences; around 11% were seen once. Note on this clonotype: No antigen is known for it.

V was trimmed by 5 bases and J by 5 bases, leaving 1 base between them. The CDR3 runs 10 residues. Germline loops: CDR1 MDHEN, CDR2 SYDVKM. The chain uses TRBV28 and TRBJ2-1; D unclear. The material sequenced was whole blood, taken at baseline. The clonotype originates from an adult who was a healthcare worker with PCR-confirmed SARS-CoV-2 infection or an uninfected control (not recorded which). This CDR3 reads CASSDNEQFF. CDR3 nucleotides: TGTGCCAGCAGTGACAATGAGCAGTTCTTC.